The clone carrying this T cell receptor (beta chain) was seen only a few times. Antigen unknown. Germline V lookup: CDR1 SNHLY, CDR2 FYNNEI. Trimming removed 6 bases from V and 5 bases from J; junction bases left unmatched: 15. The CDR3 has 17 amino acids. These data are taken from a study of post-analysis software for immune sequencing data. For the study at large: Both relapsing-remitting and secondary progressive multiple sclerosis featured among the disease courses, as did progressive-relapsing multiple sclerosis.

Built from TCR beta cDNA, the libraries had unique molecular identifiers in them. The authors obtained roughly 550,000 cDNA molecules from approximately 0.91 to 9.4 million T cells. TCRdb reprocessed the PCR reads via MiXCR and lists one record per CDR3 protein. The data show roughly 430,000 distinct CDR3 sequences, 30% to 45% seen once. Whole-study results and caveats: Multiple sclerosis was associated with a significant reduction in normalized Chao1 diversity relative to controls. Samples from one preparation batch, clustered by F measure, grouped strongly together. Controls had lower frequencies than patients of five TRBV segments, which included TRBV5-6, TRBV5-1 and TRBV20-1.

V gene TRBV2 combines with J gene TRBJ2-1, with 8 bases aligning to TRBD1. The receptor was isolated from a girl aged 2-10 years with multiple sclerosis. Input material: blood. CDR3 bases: TGTGCCAGCAGATCAACCCCTGGACAGGGTTGGAACAATGAGCAGTTCTTC. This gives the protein CASRSTPGQGWNNEQFF.